Listed below are T cell receptor beta chains from one sample, sequenced in a study of beta chain features in type 1 diabetes. Assay used: immunoSEQ multiplex PCR; TCRdb lists only in-frame clones, some missing. The sample lists about 150,000 clones, around 8% seen once, with about 0.6% in the top ten. The sample comprised central memory CD4+ T cells from blood. The origin of the receptors is a man younger than 35 in good health. CDR3s include the opening cysteine and the closing phenylalanine or tryptophan. Fields, in order: clone size, J gene, V gene, D gene, CDR3 DNA, CDR3 protein. A D gene is named only where the DNA matches it firmly. Not every row has a clone size; where given, it reads once, few, many or a size class.

size: few
J: TRBJ2-5
V: TRBV14
D: NA
DNA: TGTGCCAGCAGCGCCCGGGGTAGGCTGGATCGGGAGACCCAGTACTTC
CDR3: CASSARGRLDRETQYF

size: few
J: TRBJ2-4
V: TRBV28
D: NA
DNA: TGTGCCAGCACCCTTAAAAACATTCAGTACTTC
CDR3: CASTLKNIQYF

size: NA
J: TRBJ2-1
V: TRBV5-1
D: NA
DNA: TGCGCCAGCAGCTCCACAGATTACAATGAGCAGTTCTTC
CDR3: CASSSTDYNEQFF

size: few
J: TRBJ2-7
V: TRBV5-4
D: NA
DNA: TGTGCCAGCAGCCTAGAAAGCTCCTACGAGCAGTACTTC
CDR3: CASSLESSYEQYF

size: NA
J: TRBJ2-2
V: TRBV19
D: TRBD1
DNA: TGTGCCAGTAGGGGCCAGGCGACAGGGGGAACCACCGGGGAGCTGTTTTTT
CDR3: CASRGQATGGTTGELFF

size: NA
J: TRBJ2-1
V: TRBV5-1
D: TRBD2
DNA: TGCGCCAGCAGCTTTGCTAGCGGGAGTAGCGATGAGCAGTTCTTC
CDR3: CASSFASGSSDEQFF

size: few
J: TRBJ1-2
V: TRBV7-2
D: TRBD1
DNA: TGTGCCAGCAGCTTAGATGTGGCAGGCGGGACAGGGTATGGCTACACCTTC
CDR3: CASSLDVAGGTGYGYTF

size: few
J: TRBJ2-5
V: TRBV7-2
D: NA
DNA: TGTGCCAGCAGCTTAGGCCTAGCCGCGAGAGAGACCCAGTACTTC
CDR3: CASSLGLAARETQYF

size: many
J: TRBJ1-5
V: TRBV7-9
D: NA
DNA: TGTGCCAGCAGCCTCGGACTGGACAATCAGCCCCAGCATTTT
CDR3: CASSLGLDNQPQHF

size: NA
J: TRBJ2-1
V: TRBV7-3
D: NA
DNA: TGTGCCAGCAGCTTAGCGGGCTCCTACAATGAGCAGTTCTTC
CDR3: CASSLAGSYNEQFF

size: NA
J: TRBJ2-3
V: TRBV4-2
D: NA
DNA: TGTGCCAGCAGCCAACAAAACAGGGTCGCAGATACGCAGTATTTT
CDR3: CASSQQNRVADTQYF